A selection of T cell receptor beta chains follows, all from one sample in a study of cytomegalovirus exposure and HLA in healthy donors. TCRdb's table, derived via immunoSEQ multiplex PCR, lists solely in-frame clones and lacks some. The sample shows over 150,000 clones, about 72% of them seen only once. The sequenced material came from PBMCs. The origin of the receptors is a man aged 45 to 65 in good health and CMV-seropositive. Each CDR3 is given with its conserved first and last residue. The D gene is left open where the match is weak. The listing skips clone size in some rows; elsewhere it reads once, few, many or a size class.

clone size: .; J gene: TRBJ1-1; CDR3 length: 16; D gene: TRBD1; V gene: TRBV2; CDR3 protein: CASNQGAGPEWVEAFF; CDR3 DNA: TGTGCCAGCAACCAGGGGGCAGGACCCGAATGGGTTGAAGCTTTCTTT
clone size: once; J gene: TRBJ2-3; CDR3 length: 16; D gene: TRBD2; V gene: TRBV5-1; CDR3 protein: CASSLVGGVPTDTQYF; CDR3 DNA: TGCGCCAGCAGCTTGGTTGGGGGGGTCCCCACAGATACGCAGTATTTT
clone size: .; J gene: TRBJ2-3; CDR3 length: 17; D gene: .; V gene: TRBV9; CDR3 protein: CASSVGEASLTTDTQYF; CDR3 DNA: TGTGCCAGCAGCGTAGGTGAGGCGTCCCTAACCACAGATACGCAGTATTTT
clone size: once; J gene: TRBJ1-5; CDR3 length: 17; D gene: TRBD1; V gene: TRBV19; CDR3 protein: CASSIVGGRSRNQPQHF; CDR3 DNA: TGTGCCAGTAGTATTGTAGGGGGCCGGTCCCGAAATCAGCCCCAGCATTTT
clone size: .; J gene: TRBJ1-2; CDR3 length: 15; D gene: .; V gene: TRBV9; CDR3 protein: CASSALAGLNYGYTF; CDR3 DNA: TGTGCCAGCAGCGCCCTGGCAGGTTTGAACTATGGCTACACCTTC
clone size: .; J gene: TRBJ1-2; CDR3 length: 13; D gene: TRBD1; V gene: TRBV27; CDR3 protein: CASSRQGDYGYTF; CDR3 DNA: TGTGCCAGCAGCAGACAGGGTGACTATGGCTACACCTTC
clone size: .; J gene: TRBJ2-7; CDR3 length: 14; D gene: TRBD1; V gene: TRBV2; CDR3 protein: CASRVGQLYYEQYF; CDR3 DNA: TGTGCCAGCAGGGTGGGACAGTTGTACTACGAGCAGTACTTC
clone size: .; J gene: TRBJ1-2; CDR3 length: 14; D gene: TRBD1; V gene: TRBV7-2; CDR3 protein: CASSPGTGRHGYTF; CDR3 DNA: TGTGCCAGCAGCCCCGGGACAGGAAGACATGGCTACACCTTC
clone size: .; J gene: TRBJ2-2; CDR3 length: 17; D gene: .; V gene: TRBV30; CDR3 protein: CAWKWREQGFRTGELFF; CDR3 DNA: TGTGCCTGGAAGTGGCGTGAACAGGGTTTTAGGACCGGGGAGCTGTTTTTT
clone size: .; J gene: TRBJ2-7; CDR3 length: 15; D gene: .; V gene: TRBV15; CDR3 protein: CATSNSQTGWSEQYF; CDR3 DNA: TGTGCCACCAGCAACTCTCAGACAGGCTGGAGCGAGCAGTACTTC
clone size: .; J gene: TRBJ1-1; CDR3 length: 15; D gene: .; V gene: TRBV2; CDR3 protein: CASSERGLGRTEAFF; CDR3 DNA: TGTGCCAGCAGTGAAAGGGGGTTGGGCCGCACTGAAGCTTTCTTT
clone size: few; J gene: TRBJ1-3; CDR3 length: 15; D gene: .; V gene: TRBV14; CDR3 protein: CASSQARISGNTIYF; CDR3 DNA: TGTGCCAGCAGCCAGGCGAGGATTTCTGGAAACACCATATATTTT
clone size: few; J gene: TRBJ1-6; CDR3 length: 15; D gene: TRBD1; V gene: TRBV9; CDR3 protein: CASSPGQGMNSPLHF; CDR3 DNA: TGTGCCAGCAGCCCCGGACAGGGGATGAATTCACCCCTCCACTTT
clone size: once; J gene: TRBJ2-1; CDR3 length: 15; D gene: TRBD2; V gene: TRBV6-6; CDR3 protein: CASSRGGESGNEQFF; CDR3 DNA: TGTGCCAGCAGTCGGGGGGGCGAATCTGGGAATGAGCAGTTCTTC
clone size: .; J gene: TRBJ1-4; CDR3 length: 18; D gene: TRBD1; V gene: TRBV7-8; CDR3 protein: CASSLGGTGARANEKLFF; CDR3 DNA: TGTGCCAGCAGCTTAGGAGGGACAGGGGCGCGGGCTAATGAAAAACTGTTTTTT
clone size: .; J gene: TRBJ1-2; CDR3 length: 14; D gene: .; V gene: TRBV28; CDR3 protein: CASKREGRSYGYTF; CDR3 DNA: TGTGCCAGCAAGAGGGAGGGTCGCAGCTATGGCTACACCTTC
clone size: few; J gene: TRBJ2-1; CDR3 length: 14; D gene: TRBD2; V gene: TRBV29-1; CDR3 protein: CSAPISSGGNEQFF; CDR3 DNA: TGCAGCGCCCCTATCTCATCGGGGGGGAATGAGCAGTTCTTC
clone size: .; J gene: TRBJ1-3; CDR3 length: 16; D gene: .; V gene: TRBV5-1; CDR3 protein: CASSLNIPNSGNTIYF; CDR3 DNA: TGCGCCAGCAGCTTGAACATCCCGAACTCTGGAAACACCATATATTTT
clone size: .; J gene: TRBJ1-1; CDR3 length: 16; D gene: TRBD1; V gene: TRBV14; CDR3 protein: CASSQRRGRWGTEAFF; CDR3 DNA: TGTGCCAGCAGCCAAAGGAGGGGGCGTTGGGGCACTGAAGCTTTCTTT
clone size: .; J gene: TRBJ2-2; CDR3 length: 13; D gene: .; V gene: TRBV19; CDR3 protein: CASSPFRSGELFF; CDR3 DNA: TGTGCCAGTAGTCCATTCAGATCAGGGGAGCTGTTTTTT
clone size: .; J gene: TRBJ1-6; CDR3 length: 16; D gene: TRBD1; V gene: TRBV5-4; CDR3 protein: CASSLGQGAAGSPLHF; CDR3 DNA: TGTGCCAGCAGCTTGGGACAGGGGGCGGCTGGTTCACCCCTCCACTTT
clone size: .; J gene: TRBJ2-1; CDR3 length: 16; D gene: .; V gene: TRBV5-4; CDR3 protein: CASSPGGGQGGGEQFF; CDR3 DNA: TGTGCCAGCAGCCCCGGGGGGGGACAGGGCGGGGGAGAGCAGTTCTTC
clone size: few; J gene: TRBJ2-1; CDR3 length: 19; D gene: TRBD1; V gene: TRBV5-1; CDR3 protein: CASSFGLEARTGSYNEQFF; CDR3 DNA: TGCGCCAGCAGCTTCGGGCTGGAGGCCAGGACAGGGTCCTACAATGAGCAGTTCTTC
clone size: few; J gene: TRBJ2-7; CDR3 length: 15; D gene: TRBD1; V gene: TRBV2; CDR3 protein: CASSSTQGVSYEQYF; CDR3 DNA: TGTGCCAGCAGCTCCACACAGGGGGTCTCCTACGAGCAGTACTTC
clone size: .; J gene: TRBJ2-5; CDR3 length: 15; D gene: TRBD1; V gene: TRBV7-9; CDR3 protein: CASSLWDRAQETQYF; CDR3 DNA: TGTGCCAGCAGCTTATGGGACAGGGCCCAAGAGACCCAGTACTTC
clone size: .; J gene: TRBJ1-4; CDR3 length: 15; D gene: TRBD1; V gene: TRBV4-3; CDR3 protein: CASSPRTGINEKLFF; CDR3 DNA: TGCGCCAGCAGCCCCAGGACAGGGATAAATGAAAAACTGTTTTTT
clone size: .; J gene: TRBJ1-2; CDR3 length: 13; D gene: TRBD1; V gene: TRBV6-6; CDR3 protein: CASTQQGALGYTF; CDR3 DNA: TGTGCCAGCACCCAACAGGGGGCGCTTGGCTACACCTTC
clone size: .; J gene: TRBJ2-1; CDR3 length: 16; D gene: TRBD2; V gene: TRBV4-3; CDR3 protein: CASSQEASGGRGEQFF; CDR3 DNA: TGCGCCAGCAGCCAAGAGGCTAGCGGGGGGCGCGGTGAGCAGTTCTTC
clone size: .; J gene: TRBJ1-2; CDR3 length: 14; D gene: .; V gene: TRBV2; CDR3 protein: CASSEGGSYYGYTF; CDR3 DNA: TGTGCCAGCAGTGAGGGAGGGTCATACTATGGCTACACCTTC
clone size: .; J gene: TRBJ2-3; CDR3 length: 13; D gene: TRBD2; V gene: TRBV28; CDR3 protein: CASSGGITDTQYF; CDR3 DNA: TGTGCCAGCAGCGGGGGGATCACAGATACGCAGTATTTT
clone size: few; J gene: TRBJ1-2; CDR3 length: 12; D gene: .; V gene: TRBV15; CDR3 protein: CATSREGFGDTF; CDR3 DNA: TGTGCCACCAGCAGAGAGGGATTCGGGGACACCTTC
clone size: .; J gene: TRBJ1-6; CDR3 length: 15; D gene: .; V gene: TRBV7-2; CDR3 protein: CASSSRPLLNSPLHF; CDR3 DNA: TGTGCCAGCAGCTCGAGGCCCCTACTTAATTCACCCCTCCACTTT
clone size: once; J gene: TRBJ1-1; CDR3 length: 13; D gene: TRBD1; V gene: TRBV5-6; CDR3 protein: CASSRTGSTEAFF; CDR3 DNA: TGTGCCAGCAGTCGGACAGGGTCCACTGAAGCTTTCTTT
clone size: .; J gene: TRBJ1-2; CDR3 length: 18; D gene: TRBD1; V gene: TRBV7-9; CDR3 protein: CASSLDDYRGLVKNGYTF; CDR3 DNA: TGTGCCAGCAGCTTAGACGATTACAGGGGGCTCGTGAAGAATGGCTACACCTTC
clone size: once; J gene: TRBJ1-2; CDR3 length: 15; D gene: TRBD1; V gene: TRBV23-1; CDR3 protein: CAIMRQGAVNYGYTF; CDR3 DNA: TGCGCCATCATGAGACAGGGGGCGGTTAACTATGGCTACACCTTC
clone size: .; J gene: TRBJ2-3; CDR3 length: 16; D gene: TRBD1; V gene: TRBV9; CDR3 protein: CASSVKGTVTTDTQYF; CDR3 DNA: TGTGCCAGCAGCGTAAAAGGGACAGTGACCACAGATACGCAGTATTTT
clone size: .; J gene: TRBJ2-5; CDR3 length: 13; D gene: .; V gene: TRBV5-1; CDR3 protein: CASSVAREETQYF; CDR3 DNA: TGCGCCAGCAGCGTGGCTAGAGAAGAGACCCAGTACTTC
clone size: .; J gene: TRBJ2-1; CDR3 length: 14; D gene: TRBD2; V gene: TRBV29-1; CDR3 protein: CSVSLAGGNNEQFF; CDR3 DNA: TGCAGCGTGAGTCTAGCGGGGGGGAACAATGAGCAGTTCTTC
clone size: .; J gene: TRBJ2-7; CDR3 length: 15; D gene: TRBD2; V gene: TRBV7-6; CDR3 protein: CASSSGPSGVNEQYF; CDR3 DNA: TGTGCCAGCAGCTCCGGCCCTAGCGGGGTAAATGAGCAGTACTTC
clone size: .; J gene: TRBJ1-4; CDR3 length: 15; D gene: TRBD1; V gene: TRBV6-1; CDR3 protein: CASSRGGTGNEKLFF; CDR3 DNA: TGTGCCAGCAGCCGTGGAGGGACAGGGAATGAAAAACTGTTTTTT
clone size: few; J gene: TRBJ2-3; CDR3 length: 14; D gene: TRBD2; V gene: TRBV7-3; CDR3 protein: CASSGGGATDTQYF; CDR3 DNA: TGTGCCAGCAGCGGCGGGGGGGCAACAGATACGCAGTATTTT
clone size: .; J gene: TRBJ1-5; CDR3 length: 19; D gene: .; V gene: TRBV30; CDR3 protein: CAWSHYRDLLTSSNQPQHF; CDR3 DNA: TGTGCCTGGAGTCATTACAGGGATCTCCTGACGAGTTCCAATCAGCCCCAGCATTTT
clone size: .; J gene: TRBJ1-1; CDR3 length: 16; D gene: TRBD1; V gene: TRBV11-3; CDR3 protein: CASSLGGDRANTEAFF; CDR3 DNA: TGTGCCAGCAGCTTAGGGGGCGACAGGGCGAACACTGAAGCTTTCTTT
clone size: .; J gene: TRBJ1-4; CDR3 length: 19; D gene: TRBD1; V gene: TRBV7-6; CDR3 protein: CASSLAIPGTGNLNEKLFF; CDR3 DNA: TGTGCCAGCAGCTTAGCGATCCCCGGGACAGGAAATCTTAATGAAAAACTGTTTTTT
clone size: .; J gene: TRBJ2-3; CDR3 length: 18; D gene: TRBD2; V gene: TRBV7-3; CDR3 protein: CASSSSYSSGGPPDTQYF; CDR3 DNA: TGTGCCAGCAGCTCCTCCTACTCTAGCGGGGGCCCCCCGGATACGCAGTATTTT
clone size: once; J gene: TRBJ1-2; CDR3 length: 13; D gene: .; V gene: TRBV27; CDR3 protein: CASSFQEHYGYTF; CDR3 DNA: TGTGCCAGCAGTTTCCAGGAACACTATGGCTACACCTTC
clone size: once; J gene: TRBJ1-2; CDR3 length: 15; D gene: .; V gene: TRBV6-5; CDR3 protein: CASSSRQAANYGYTF; CDR3 DNA: TGTGCCAGCAGTTCCCGACAGGCTGCTAACTATGGCTACACCTTC
clone size: .; J gene: TRBJ2-7; CDR3 length: 14; D gene: .; V gene: TRBV9; CDR3 protein: CASSVGTGEDEQYF; CDR3 DNA: TGTGCCAGCAGCGTAGGTACTGGGGAGGACGAGCAGTACTTC
clone size: once; J gene: TRBJ1-1; CDR3 length: 13; D gene: .; V gene: TRBV6-4; CDR3 protein: CASSETRGTEAFF; CDR3 DNA: TGTGCCAGCAGCGAGACCCGTGGGACTGAAGCCTTCTTT
clone size: few; J gene: TRBJ2-1; CDR3 length: 15; D gene: TRBD1; V gene: TRBV5-5; CDR3 protein: CASSLGQGIWDEQFF; CDR3 DNA: TGTGCCAGCAGCTTGGGACAGGGGATTTGGGATGAGCAGTTCTTC
clone size: .; J gene: TRBJ1-1; CDR3 length: 14; D gene: TRBD1; V gene: TRBV6-6; CDR3 protein: CASTPTGTGSEAFF; CDR3 DNA: TGTGCCAGCACCCCGACCGGGACAGGGTCTGAAGCTTTCTTT
clone size: .; J gene: TRBJ2-2; CDR3 length: 15; D gene: .; V gene: TRBV7-9; CDR3 protein: CASTQRGLNTGELFF; CDR3 DNA: TGTGCCAGCACCCAACGGGGGTTGAACACCGGGGAGCTGTTTTTT
clone size: once; J gene: TRBJ1-1; CDR3 length: 16; D gene: .; V gene: TRBV28; CDR3 protein: CASSSLLTGENTEAFF; CDR3 DNA: TGTGCCAGCAGTTCACTCTTAACGGGGGAGAACACTGAAGCTTTCTTT
clone size: .; J gene: TRBJ2-2; CDR3 length: 15; D gene: .; V gene: TRBV7-2; CDR3 protein: CASSLRGSNTGELFF; CDR3 DNA: TGTGCCAGCAGCTTAAGGGGTTCGAACACCGGGGAGCTGTTTTTT
clone size: once; J gene: TRBJ2-1; CDR3 length: 15; D gene: TRBD2; V gene: TRBV7-9; CDR3 protein: CASSLYSGGASEQFF; CDR3 DNA: TGTGCCAGCAGCTTGTATAGCGGGGGGGCCAGTGAGCAGTTCTTC